This TCR beta chain is drawn from a study of identical twins. Germline V gene data show CDR1 as SEHNR and CDR2 as FQNEAQ (reference sequence). V shed 0 bases and J shed 8 bases, with 16 bases lying between them. The CDR3 loop spans 16 amino acids. From the 5' RACE reads, TCRdb called clonotypes with MiXCR, one entry per CDR3 protein. The profile shows roughly 720,000 distinct CDR3 sequences, 18% of them singletons. This same sample was also part of a study on T cells expressing NK-cell markers.

This chain connects TRBV7-9 to TRBJ2-2; D is tentatively TRBD1 or TRBD2 (6 bases each). This TCR came from a woman between 18 and 29 years old in good health. The source material was PBMCs. CDR3 in amino acids: CASSLARSGAAGELFF. In nucleotides, the CDR3 is TGTGCCAGCAGCTTAGCCCGCTCGGGGGCAGCAGGGGAGCTGTTTTTT.